Below, one T cell receptor beta chain is given with its context. Its antigen is still unknown. For every CD8+ T cell subset, approximately 300,000 cells were flow-sorted straight into RLT lysis buffer, and each subset was sorted in triplicate. To exclude memory contaminants, naive CD8+ T cells were stringently defined as CD45RO-CCR7+CD27+CD95-. Peripheral blood mononuclear cells were isolated from buffy coats by standard density gradient centrifugation. A FACSAria III was used to flow-sort naive CD8+ T cells into CXCR3-negative and CXCR3-positive populations. An RNeasy Mini Kit was used to extract total RNA from the sorted cells. Sequencing was performed on a NextSeq 550. The Human TCR Profiling Kit (MiLaboratory) was used to prepare UMI-labeled 5' RACE TRB cDNA libraries. The full amount of extracted RNA was used for cDNA synthesis, and the full amount of resulting cDNA was used for PCR amplification. Libraries were prepared in parallel with an identical number of PCR cycles. The paper's processing steps were these. About 50,000 +/- 9,200 unique UMI-labeled TRB cDNA molecules per library were extracted with MIGEC and MiXCR, with at least two reads per UMI required. On average, each library contained approximately 40,000 +/- 10,000 functional in-frame TRB CDR3 nucleotide clonotypes without stop codons. After each sample was downsampled to 5000 UMI-labeled TRB molecules, VDJtools was used to calculate diversity metrics such as normalized Shannon-Wiener and Chao1. Clonotype-size-weighted physicochemical properties of the central five CDR3 residues (interaction energy, strength, volume and Kidera factor 4) were computed in VDJtools. Following TCRdb reprocessing, every CDR3 protein sequence forms one entry, and DNA is not provided. In this record, the V and J calls reflect TCRdb's handling and not the investigators' own analysis. The sample's table covers some 8,700 distinct CDR3 sequences. The ten biggest clones cover 1.1% of the sample.

These data come from a study of CXCR3-negative and CXCR3-positive naive CD8 T cells (dated by TCRdb to between 2017 and 2020). About the study as a whole: In total, roughly 140 million TRB reads were obtained, which works out to roughly 1.5 +/- 0.3 million reads per library. TRBV-TRBJ cluster analysis included naive subsets from 5 donors and memory cells from 3 donors. The diversity and physicochemical repertoire analyses included fewer than twelve donors pooled from two independent experiments. The full study reports these points: Comparably high repertoire diversity was found in both naive subsets, whereas much lower repertoire diversity was found in memory CD8+ T cells. Surface CD5, linked to self-reactivity in mice, was comparable between naive subsets; TCR interaction strength was therefore also inferred from TRB CDR3 physicochemical properties. Similar TRBV-TRBJ usage was shown by naive CXCR3-negative and CXCR3-positive cells from the same donor, whereas distinct patterns were shown by memory cells. Compared with CXCR3-negative naive cells, CXCR3-positive naive cells had TRB CDR3s with higher hydrophobicity (lower Kidera factor 4), lower energy, and higher strength and volume indices. CXCR3 expression partially decreased after cryopreservation, so most assays used freshly isolated PBMCs.

There are 14 amino acids in the CDR3, from cysteine to phenylalanine inclusive. The nucleotide record is missing. The germline V gene gives CDR1 as SQVTM and CDR2 as ANQGSEA. The specimen was naive CXCR3- CD8+ T cells from blood. What the cell subset or site label conveys for this sample: CD45RO-CCR7+CD27+CD95- naive CD8+ T cells lacking CXCR3 (TNR3-). This clonotype originated in a human donor in good health. Some clones in this sample may be carry-over from other donors' samples. The V and J genes are TRBV29-1 and TRBJ2-1; TCRdb reports TRBD2, a call that lacks DNA to check it against. The CDR3 protein sequence reads: CSVEPSARYNEQFF.